This T cell receptor beta chain was obtained from a study of early T cells in non-severe SARS-CoV-2 infection. Background on the study: It was bulk RNA from unsorted whole blood that was sequenced, and the chains were unpaired. Findings and limits, study-wide: Clonotype matching in VDJdb favored anti-spike CD8 responses and did not capture private and CD4 specificities.

The TCR library protocol was used to attach unique molecular identifiers. These identifiers were attached to individual cDNA molecules. TCRdb reprocessed the 5' RACE reads via MiXCR and lists one record per CDR3 protein. This table has approximately 65,000 distinct CDR3 sequences, approximately 15% appearing once. This clonotype was seen at least ten times. Its matching antigen is unknown. This CDR3 has 12 amino acids. Deletions cut 4 bases from V and 7 bases from J, with 11 bases between. Germline V gives CDR1 SQVTM, CDR2 ANQGSEA. The chain links TRBV29-1 to TRBJ2-1; D call uncertain. The sequenced sample consisted of whole blood. The receptor was derived from an adult who was a healthcare worker with PCR-confirmed SARS-CoV-2 infection or an uninfected control (not recorded which). The CDR3 is CSVGVGPNEQFF. DNA for the CDR3: TGCAGCGTTGGGGTAGGACCAAATGAGCAGTTCTTC.